What follows are 31 T cell receptor beta chains derived from one specimen sequenced in a study of CD8+ T cells in alopecia areata listed by TCRdb under 2018. The time point label here, explained by the study, means: around 26 weeks on oral tofacitinib. The sample's treatment or condition, from its label and the paper: oral pan-JAK inhibitor, 5-10 mg twice daily. The library was prepared using the immunoSEQ multiplex PCR assay. For TCR sequencing, RNA was extracted from every sample and reverse transcribed into cDNA to serve as template. The clones in this table, taken by TCRdb from immuneACCESS, are in-frame only. Not every clone is retained; where verified, under half of the shortfall comes from an unresolved V gene, and the cause of the rest is unknown. The sample records 110,000 or so clones, roughly three fifths of which are singletons. The ten largest clones take up about 3.7% of the sample.

This specimen consisted of CD4+ T cells sorted from blood, obtained at week 24, from a patient treated with tofacitinib. The receptor set was obtained from a human donor with alopecia areata.

The genes are TRBV2 and TRBJ1-6, with 7 positions matching TRBD1. The J segment lost 7 bases and the V segment lost 7 bases, leaving 7 bases of the junction unmatched. Germline-derived CDR1 and CDR2 are SNHLY and FYNNEI. The CDR3 loop spans 14 amino acids. This CDR3 is CASIEQGINSPLHF. The CDR3 nucleotides are TGTGCCAGCATCGAACAGGGGATCAATTCACCCCTCCACTTT.

This clone was counted a few times. V usage is TRBV4-1 and J usage is TRBJ1-1; D gene uncertain. CDR3 length equals 11 residues. Between the trimmed V and J ends, which lost 0 bases and 11 bases, there was a span of 7 bases. Germline CDR1 reads MGHRA; CDR2 reads YSYEKL. As DNA, the CDR3 is TGCGCCAGCAGCCAAGACGTGAGGGCTTTCTTT. Protein: CASSQDVRAFF.

This chain joins TRBV28 and TRBJ1-2, with 9 bases that match TRBD1. The CDR3 covers 13 residues. Trimming cost V 8 bases and J 4 bases; bases outside gene matches: 5. Germline loops: CDR1 MDHEN, CDR2 SYDVKM. CDR3 region: CASDRTGAYGYTF. The CDR3 DNA reads TGTGCCAGCGACCGGACAGGGGCCTATGGCTACACCTTC.

This clone was found a few times. J is TRBJ2-3 and V is TRBV30; TRBD1 is a possible D gene (6 bases). Trimming cost V 4 bases and J 6 bases, with 11 bases left between them. Germline V gene sequence: CDR1 GTSNPN, CDR2 SVGIG (reference sequence). This CDR3 region has 12 residues. As DNA, the CDR3 is TGTGCCTGGACACAGGGCGGCGATACGCAGTATTTT. It yields the protein CAWTQGGDTQYF. The whole variable domain, remainder taken from reference TRBV30 and TRBJ2-3, is SQTIHQWPATLVQPVGSPLSLECTVEGTSNPNLYWYRQAAGRGLQLLFYSVGIGQISSEVPQNLSASRPQDRQFILSSKKLLLSDSGFYLCAWTQGGDTQYFGPGTRLTVL.

The J gene is TRBJ1-5, the V gene TRBV4-3; tentative D call: TRBD1 (5 bases). This CDR3 contains 13 residues. The V and J ends lost 5 bases and 6 bases respectively, with 11 bases between them. The V gene's germline CDR1 is LGHNA and CDR2 YSLEER. CDR3 sequence reads: CASSAGLSQPQHF. The CDR3 coding sequence is TGCGCCAGCAGCGCAGGGCTGAGTCAGCCCCAGCATTTT.

V and J are TRBV4-3 and TRBJ2-5; tentatively, D is TRBD1 or TRBD2 (5 bases each). Per the germline V gene, CDR1 is LGHNA and CDR2 is YSLEER. This CDR3 is 15 amino acids long. V was shortened by 4 bases and J by 5 bases, with 17 bases between the two germline ends. The CDR3 DNA sequence: TGCGCCAGCAGCCGTCGTTCGGGGCCGCGGGAGACCCAGTACTTC. Protein sequence: CASSRRSGPRETQYF.

The chain uses TRBV29-1 and TRBJ1-1; no definite D call. V was pared by 6 bases and J by 3 bases, with 14 bases between. Germline CDR1 reads SQVTM; CDR2 reads ANQGSEA. CDR3 length: 13 amino acids. The CDR3 region is CSVARSEHTEAFF. The CDR3 DNA is TGCAGCGTCGCTCGGTCAGAGCACACTGAAGCTTTCTTT.

The rearrangement joins TRBV5-1 to TRBJ1-6; D not certain. Germline V lookup: CDR1 SGHRS, CDR2 YFSETQ. V lost 0 bases and J 8 bases, leaving 3 bases between the germline ends. This CDR3 contains 12 residues. Here the CDR3 DNA reads TGCGCCAGCAGCTTGGACGATTCACCCCTCCACTTT. Its translation is CASSLDDSPLHF.

This clone appeared a few times. The J gene is TRBJ1-1, the V gene TRBV5-1; D remains unclear. CDR3 length: 17 amino acids. The V end lost 0 bases, the J end lost 5 bases, and 20 bases lay between the germline ends. CDR1 SGHRS and CDR2 YFSETQ come from the germline V gene. CDR3 DNA: TGCGCCAGCAGCTTGGAGGCGTTAGGATCGGTGGGGACTGAAGCTTTCTTT. This sequence encodes CASSLEALGSVGTEAFF.

The V and J genes are TRBV5-6 and TRBJ2-1; 10 bases agree with TRBD1. Germline CDR1 reads SGHDT; CDR2 reads YYEEEE. V lost 2 bases to trimming and J lost 5 bases; unmatched junction nucleotides: 7. This CDR3 spans 16 amino acids. CDR3 in amino acids: CASSLDSGTGDNEQFF. The CDR3 nucleotides read TGTGCCAGCAGCTTAGACTCAGGGACAGGGGACAATGAGCAGTTCTTC.

This rearrangement joins TRBV7-9 to TRBJ2-5; 7 nucleotides line up with TRBD1. Losses at the gene ends were 5 bases for V and 7 bases for J; bases not matched to a gene: 10. From germline, CDR1 is SEHNR and CDR2 FQNEAQ (reference sequence). This CDR3 is 14 amino acids long. The CDR3 loop is CASSHTGATPTQYF. The CDR3 coding sequence is TGTGCCAGCAGCCATACAGGGGCCACTCCGACCCAGTACTTC.

This clone was seen a handful of times. The chain uses TRBV6-1 and TRBJ1-1; TRBD1 might be the D (6 bases). The CDR3 contains 13 residues. CDR1 and CDR2 (germline): MNHNS, SASEGT. Trimming left V 8 bases short and J 0 bases short, with 10 bases between. CDR3 protein: CASLWTVNTEAFF. The CDR3 bases are TGTGCCAGCCTATGGACAGTGAACACTGAAGCTTTCTTT.

The rearrangement uses TRBV2 and TRBJ2-5; the D is unclear. Germline V CDR1 and CDR2: SNHLY, FYNNEI. The germline V and J ends were trimmed by 8 bases and 1 base, with 14 bases remaining between them. The CDR3 is 14 amino acids. The CDR3 sequence is CASSGAEFQETQYF. CDR3 DNA sequence: TGTGCCAGCTCCGGTGCCGAGTTCCAAGAGACCCAGTACTTC.

The V and J genes are TRBV7-9 and TRBJ2-5; a weak D match, TRBD2 (6 bases). In germline, CDR1 is SEHNR, CDR2 FQNEAQ (reference sequence). The CDR3 sequence is 11 residues long. This chain's CDR3 is CSEGTRETQYF. Written as DNA, the CDR3 is TGTTCGGAGGGAACCCGGGAGACCCAGTACTTC. Full variable domain (missing parts from reference TRBV7-9 and TRBJ2-5): DTGVSQNPRHKITKRGQNVTFRCDPISEHNRLYWYRQTLGQGPEFLTYFQNEAQLEKSRLLSDRFSAERPKGSFSTLEIQRTEQGDSAMYLCSEGTRETQYFGPGTRLLVL.

The chain carries TRBV5-4 and TRBJ2-5; no firm D call. The V gene lost 0 bases and the J gene lost 3 bases, with 9 bases spanning the gap. CDR1 and CDR2 from the germline V gene are SGHNT and YYREEE (reference sequence). The CDR3 covers 14 residues. CDR3 nucleotides: TGTGCCAGCAGCTTGGCCAAGTCTAAAGAGACCCAGTACTTC. Its translation is CASSLAKSKETQYF.

The rearrangement uses TRBV30 and TRBJ1-5; 12 positions match TRBD1. J gave up 6 bases and V 5 bases, and 5 bases lay outside the gene matches. Germline V CDR1 and CDR2: GTSNPN, SVGIG (reference sequence). The CDR3 has 14 residues. The CDR3 DNA reads as TGTGCCTGGTCAGGGACAGGGGGCACTCAGCCCCAGCATTTT. Its protein is CAWSGTGGTQPQHF.

This chain connects TRBV2 to TRBJ2-7; D may be TRBD1 (6 bases). V was pared by 6 bases and J by 4 bases, with 13 bases between. CDR1 and CDR2 (germline): SNHLY, FYNNEI. The CDR3 is 13 residues long. The CDR3 loop is CASSDRSFYEQYF. In nucleotides, the CDR3 is TGTGCCAGCAGCGACAGGTCCTTTTACGAGCAGTACTTC.

The rearrangement uses TRBV2 and TRBJ1-6; perhaps TRBD1 as D (6 bases). Germline loops: CDR1 SNHLY, CDR2 FYNNEI. V lost 1 base and J lost 10, with 14 bases in between. The CDR3 is made up of 15 amino acids. Here the CDR3 DNA reads TGTGCCAGCAGTGAAGGGCAGGGGATAGGGTCACCCCTCCACTTT. It encodes CASSEGQGIGSPLHF. The full variable domain, its missing parts supplied by reference TRBV2 and TRBJ1-6, is EPEVTQTPSHQVTQMGQEVILRCVPISNHLYFYWYRQILGQKVEFLVSFYNNEISEKSEIFDDQFSVERPDGSNFTLKIRSTKLEDSAMYFCASSEGQGIGSPLHFGNGTRLTVT.

The rearrangement joins TRBV5-1 to TRBJ2-2; 7 nucleotides agree with TRBD1. The CDR3 has 15 amino acids. The germline V gene has CDR1 SGHRS and CDR2 YFSETQ. V lost 4 bases, J lost 3 bases, and 6 bases stayed unmatched. CDR3 in amino acids: CASSTGQTYTGELFF. DNA of the CDR3: TGCGCCAGCAGCACGGGACAGACGTACACCGGGGAGCTGTTTTTT.

V and J are TRBV7-9 and TRBJ1-1, with unresolved D. CDR1 SEHNR and CDR2 FQNEAQ come from the germline V gene (reference sequence). The CDR3 is 11 residues long. Trimming took 7 bases from V and 7 from J, leaving 10 bases between them. CDR3 sequence: CASKGSGEAFF. In nucleotides, the CDR3 is TGTGCCAGCAAAGGATCGGGTGAAGCTTTCTTT. Drawing the rest from reference TRBV7-9 and TRBJ1-1, the complete variable domain is DTGVSQNPRHKITKRGQNVTFRCDPISEHNRLYWYRQTLGQGPEFLTYFQNEAQLEKSRLLSDRFSAERPKGSFSTLEIQRTEQGDSAMYLCASKGSGEAFFGQGTRLTVV.

The chain uses TRBV5-1 and TRBJ2-1; 14 bases map to TRBD2. This CDR3 spans 14 amino acids. V lost 4 bases, J lost 12 bases, and 6 bases stayed unmatched. Germline V gene lookup returns CDR1 SGHRS and CDR2 YFSETQ. The CDR3 loop reads CASSTGTSGGSQFF. The DNA for the CDR3 is TGCGCCAGCAGCACGGGGACTAGCGGGGGTTCGCAGTTCTTC.

The J gene is TRBJ2-7, the V gene TRBV7-2; D may match TRBD1 or TRBD2 (5 bases each). Trimming cost V 5 bases and J 5 bases, with 16 bases left between them. The CDR3 contains 14 residues. Germline V gene lookup returns CDR1 SGHTA and CDR2 FQGNSA. The CDR3 bases are TGTGCCAGCAGCCCCCCGCCTGGGGGTGACGAGCAGTACTTC. Its protein is CASSPPPGGDEQYF.

The chain links TRBV5-1 to TRBJ2-5, with TRBD1 matching over 7 bases. With 0 bases clipped from V and 1 base from J, the junction kept 3 bases outside the gene matches. The CDR3 totals 15 residues. Germline V gives CDR1 SGHRS, CDR2 YFSETQ. CDR3 DNA: TGCGCCAGCAGCTTGGCTCCAGGGGGCCAAGAGACCCAGTACTTC. Its protein product is CASSLAPGGQETQYF. The full variable domain, its missing parts supplied by reference TRBV5-1 and TRBJ2-5, is KAGVTQTPRYLIKTRGQQVTLSCSPISGHRSVSWYQQTPGQGLQFLFEYFSETQRNKGNFPGRFSGRQFSNSRSEMNVSTLELGDSALYLCASSLAPGGQETQYFGPGTRLLVL.

The chain recombines TRBV6-5 with TRBJ2-7, with D possibly being TRBD2 (6 bases). Per the germline V gene, CDR1 is MNHEY and CDR2 is SVGAGI. The V gene lost 2 bases and the J gene lost 5 bases, with 13 bases spanning the gap. CDR3 length equals 14 residues. The CDR3 is CASSYRGGQNEQYF. CDR3 nucleotide sequence: TGTGCCAGCAGTTACAGGGGAGGCCAGAACGAGCAGTACTTC.

The table lists this clone with a few counts. The V call is TRBV15, the J call TRBJ2-5, with D possibly matching TRBD1 (5 bases). This CDR3 contains 12 residues. Germline V gene lookup returns CDR1 LNHNV and CDR2 YYDKDF (reference sequence). Trimming took 4 bases from V and 4 from J, leaving 7 bases between them. This chain's CDR3 is CATSTGRETQYF. In nucleotides, the CDR3 is TGTGCCACCAGCACAGGGCGAGAGACCCAGTACTTC.

The CDR3 DNA follows: TGTGCCTGCCGGGAGGGCAGTAATGAAAAACTGTTTTTT. Protein product: CACREGSNEKLFF. V is TRBV30 and J is TRBJ1-4; D remains ambiguous. V lost 6 bases and J 4 bases, leaving 12 bases between the germline ends. Looked up from germline, CDR1 is GTSNPN and CDR2 is SVGIG (reference sequence). CDR3 length: 13 residues.

This clone was picked up a small number of times. The CDR3 reads CSVGNRTTSYNEQFF. CDR3 in DNA: TGCAGCGTAGGTAATCGGACGACCTCCTACAATGAGCAGTTCTTC. The rearrangement uses TRBV29-1 and TRBJ2-1, with D unresolved. Looked up from germline, CDR1 is SQVTM and CDR2 is ANQGSEA. Trimming pared 6 bases from V and 0 bases from J, leaving 15 bases between. This CDR3 has 15 residues.

The gene calls are TRBV5-1 and TRBJ1-2; 7 nucleotides line up with TRBD1. The CDR3 has 14 residues. The germline CDR1 and CDR2 sequences are SGHRS and YFSETQ. J gave up 4 bases and V 0 bases, and 3 bases lay outside the gene matches. In DNA form, the CDR3 reads TGCGCCAGCAGCTTGGATGCAGGGGGCTATGGCTACACCTTC. It translates to CASSLDAGGYGYTF.

The table lists this clone with a few counts. This chain links TRBV23-1 with TRBJ2-5, with 7 bases identical to TRBD1. TRBV23-1 is an open reading frame whose function is uncertain. The CDR3 is made up of 17 amino acids. J lost 5 bases, V lost 2 bases, and 14 bases had no gene match. The CDR3 region has the DNA TGCGCCAGCAGTCAAGATACAGGGGCAAAGATGGGCGAGACCCAGTACTTC. It is translated as CASSQDTGAKMGETQYF.

The sample holds a few counts of this clone. The genes are TRBV19 and TRBJ1-1; D unresolved. This CDR3 is built from 13 residues. Between the trimmed V and J ends, which lost 7 bases and 4 bases, there was a span of 13 bases. The germline gives CDR1 LNHDA, CDR2 SQIVND (reference sequence). The CDR3 DNA follows: TGTGCCAGTAACATCGGGGTTGCCACTGAAGCTTTCTTT. Amino acids: CASNIGVATEAFF.

The sample holds a few counts of this clone. The chain combines TRBV29-1 with TRBJ1-6; TRBD1 is a possible D gene (5 bases). Per germline, CDR1 SQVTM and CDR2 ANQGSEA. CDR3 length equals 14 residues. V was clipped by 6 bases and J by 3 bases, with 12 bases between them. CDR3 in DNA: TGCAGCGTCCGCGGGACGGACTATAATTCACCCCTCCACTTT. Protein product: CSVRGTDYNSPLHF.